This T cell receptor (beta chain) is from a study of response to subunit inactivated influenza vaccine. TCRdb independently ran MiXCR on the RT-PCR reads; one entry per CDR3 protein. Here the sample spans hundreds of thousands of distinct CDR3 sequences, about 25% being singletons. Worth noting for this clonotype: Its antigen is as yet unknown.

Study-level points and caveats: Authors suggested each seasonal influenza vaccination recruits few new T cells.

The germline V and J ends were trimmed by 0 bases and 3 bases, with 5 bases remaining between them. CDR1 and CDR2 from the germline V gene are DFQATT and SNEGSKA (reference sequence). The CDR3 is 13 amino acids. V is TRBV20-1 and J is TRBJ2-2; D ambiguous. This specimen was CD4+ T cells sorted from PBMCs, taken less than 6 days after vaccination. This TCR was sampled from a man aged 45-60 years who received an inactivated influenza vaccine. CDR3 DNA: TGCAGTGCTAGAGAATTGGACACCGGGGAGCTGTTTTTT. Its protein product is CSARELDTGELFF.